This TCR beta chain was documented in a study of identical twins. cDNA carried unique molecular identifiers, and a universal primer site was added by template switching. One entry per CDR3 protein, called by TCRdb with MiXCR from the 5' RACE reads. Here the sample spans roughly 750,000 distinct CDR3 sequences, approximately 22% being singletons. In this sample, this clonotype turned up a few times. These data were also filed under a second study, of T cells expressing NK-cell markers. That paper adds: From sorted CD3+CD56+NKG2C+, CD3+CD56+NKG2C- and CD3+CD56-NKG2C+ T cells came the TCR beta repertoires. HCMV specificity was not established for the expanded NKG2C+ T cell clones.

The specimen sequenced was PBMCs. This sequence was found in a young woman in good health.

The CDR3 DNA reads as TGTGCCAGCTCGATGAGGGATACGCAGTATTTT. This encodes CASSMRDTQYF. The chain recombines TRBV18 with TRBJ2-3; D is unclear. V lost 6 bases and J 6 bases, leaving 7 bases between the germline ends. Germline V gene data show CDR1 as KGHSH and CDR2 as LQKENI. The CDR3 runs to 11 residues.